These 11 T cell receptor beta chains were all obtained from the same sample, sequenced in a study of T cells in Graves' hyperthyroidism and ophthalmopathy. Amplified TCR beta CDR3 regions derived from RNA transcripts. First-round RT-PCR with HTBI primers amplified the TCR CDR3 region. TCRdb recomputed calls from the multiplex PCR reads with MiXCR, one row per CDR3 protein. Of more than 500,000 distinct CDR3 sequences listed, 15% to 20% are singletons. Sequencing used blood. Receptors originate from a woman younger than 45 with Graves' hyperthyroidism.

This clonotype was seen repeatedly, ten times or more. The chain links TRBV11-2 to TRBJ2-5, with 7 bases identical to TRBD1. J lost 2 bases, V lost 4 bases, and 7 bases had no gene match. The CDR3 loop spans 15 amino acids. CDR1 is SGHAT and CDR2 is FQNNGV in the germline V gene. The CDR3 bases are TGTGCCAGCAGCTCGACAGGGCAGTCTCAAGAGACCCAGTACTTC. This translates into CASSSTGQSQETQYF.

This chain uses TRBV28 with TRBJ1-5; D not certain. The CDR3 length is 12 residues. Germline loops: CDR1 MDHEN, CDR2 SYDVKM. V dropped 8 bases and J dropped 5 bases, with 10 bases sitting between them. CDR3 sequence (DNA): TGTGCCAGCTTTGATACCTATCAGCCCCAGCATTTT. It yields the protein CASFDTYQPQHF.

This clonotype was seen at least ten times. CDR3 nucleotide sequence: TGCAGTGCTAGACGGTGGGCAGCGGGAGCCCCCGACGAGCAGTACTTC. Translated: CSARRWAAGAPDEQYF. The V and J genes are TRBV20-1 and TRBJ2-7; 8 bases line up with TRBD2. From germline, CDR1 is DFQATT and CDR2 SNEGSKA (reference sequence). This CDR3 comprises 16 residues. The V and J ends lost 2 bases and 5 bases, in that order; junction bases with no gene match: 14.

This clonotype was observed many times. The CDR3 reads CASSLGRTNTEAFF. Here the CDR3 DNA reads TGTGCCAGCAGCTTAGGACGGACGAACACTGAAGCTTTCTTT. The chain joins TRBV13 to TRBJ1-1; D is undetermined. V was trimmed by 0 bases and J by 1 base, leaving 6 bases between them. The CDR3 loop spans 14 amino acids. Germline V CDR1 and CDR2: PRHDT, FYEKMQ (reference sequence).

This clonotype was observed a few times. The rearrangement uses TRBV13 and TRBJ2-2; 9 nucleotides line up with TRBD1. Germline V gives CDR1 PRHDT, CDR2 FYEKMQ (reference sequence). Losses at the gene ends were 1 base for V and 3 bases for J; bases not matched to a gene: 3. The CDR3 totals 16 residues. CDR3 DNA: TGTGCCAGCAGCTTAGCCCACAGGGGGCACACCGGGGAGCTGTTTTTT. Its protein is CASSLAHRGHTGELFF.

This clonotype was detected many times. V gene TRBV2 combines with J gene TRBJ1-1, with TRBD1 matching over 10 bases. J lost 11 bases, V lost 7 bases, and 7 bases had no gene match. Germline V lookup: CDR1 SNHLY, CDR2 FYNNEI. The CDR3 is 12 residues long. CDR3 amino acids: CASNRQGALAFF. The CDR3 DNA reads TGTGCCAGCAATAGACAGGGGGCTCTGGCTTTCTTT.

At least ten counts were recorded for this clonotype. This sequence joins TRBV11-2 and TRBJ2-7, with 15 bases that match TRBD2. V trimming: 5 bases; J trimming: 10 bases; junction bases outside the gene matches: 9. Germline loops: CDR1 SGHAT, CDR2 FQNNGV. This CDR3 is 15 amino acids long. The chain's CDR3 is CASSLGLAGGVFQYF. CDR3 sequence (DNA): TGTGCCAGCAGCCTCGGACTAGCGGGAGGGGTGTTTCAGTACTTC.

This clonotype was recorded at least ten times. This sequence joins TRBV2 and TRBJ2-1; 7 bases are a match to TRBD2. V was pared by 5 bases and J by 6 bases, with 13 bases of the junction left unmatched. CDR1 is SNHLY and CDR2 is FYNNEI in the germline V gene. This CDR3 has 16 residues. This CDR3 is CASSTNRLAVANEQFF. In DNA form, the CDR3 reads TGTGCCAGCAGTACAAATCGACTAGCTGTCGCCAATGAGCAGTTCTTC.

This clonotype was found a few times. The chain couples TRBV27 to TRBJ2-2, with TRBD2 as a possible D gene (5 bases). V was shortened by 3 bases and J by 7 bases, with 18 bases between the two germline ends. CDR1 and CDR2 (germline): MNHEY, SMNVEV (reference sequence). CDR3 length: 16 residues. CDR3 residues: CASSFRASFDGGELFF. CDR3 coding DNA: TGTGCCAGCAGTTTCCGGGCTAGCTTTGATGGCGGGGAGCTGTTTTTT.

This clonotype was recorded a few times. The chain combines TRBV2 with TRBJ2-2; weak D call: TRBD2 (6 bases). CDR3 length: 13 residues. Germline V gene sequence: CDR1 SNHLY, CDR2 FYNNEI. V lost 7 bases to trimming and J lost 6 bases, with 12 bases between them. The CDR3 DNA follows: TGTGCCAGCAAACCCAGGGAGGCCGGGGAGCTGTTTTTT. It specifies CASKPREAGELFF. The full variable domain, its missing parts supplied by reference TRBV2 and TRBJ2-2, is EPEVTQTPSHQVTQMGQEVILRCVPISNHLYFYWYRQILGQKVEFLVSFYNNEISEKSEIFDDQFSVERPDGSNFTLKIRSTKLEDSAMYFCASKPREAGELFFGEGSRLTVL.

This clonotype was seen only a few times. V and J are TRBV6-1 and TRBJ2-7; D is perhaps TRBD2 (5 bases). The V gene lost 4 bases and the J gene lost 3 bases, with 16 bases spanning the gap. The CDR3 is made up of 15 amino acids. Per the germline V gene, CDR1 is MNHNS and CDR2 is SASEGT. The chain's CDR3 is CASSGYTPGDYEQYF. CDR3 sequence (DNA): TGTGCCAGCAGTGGGTACACTCCCGGGGACTACGAGCAGTACTTC.